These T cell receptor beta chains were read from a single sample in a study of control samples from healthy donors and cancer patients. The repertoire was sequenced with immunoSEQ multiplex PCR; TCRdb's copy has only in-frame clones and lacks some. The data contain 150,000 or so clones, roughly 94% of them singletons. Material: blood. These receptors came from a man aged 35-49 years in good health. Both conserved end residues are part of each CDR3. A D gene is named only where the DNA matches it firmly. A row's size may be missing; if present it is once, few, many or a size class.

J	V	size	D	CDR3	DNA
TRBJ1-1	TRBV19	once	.	CASSDRGTEAFF	TGTGCCAGTAGCGATCGGGGGACTGAAGCTTTCTTT
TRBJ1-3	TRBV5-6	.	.	CASSLGTARGNTIYF	TGTGCCAGCAGCTTGGGGACGGCGAGGGGAAACACCATATATTTT
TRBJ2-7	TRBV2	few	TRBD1	CASRETGGPPYEQYF	TGTGCCAGCAGAGAGACAGGGGGTCCCCCCTACGAGCAGTACTTC
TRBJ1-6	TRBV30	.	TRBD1	CAWSGYRGMDNSPLHF	TGTGCCTGGAGTGGTTACAGGGGGATGGATAATTCACCCCTCCACTTT
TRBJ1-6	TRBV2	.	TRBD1	CASRRQGDYNSPLHF	TGTGCCAGCCGCCGACAGGGAGACTATAATTCACCCCTCCACTTT
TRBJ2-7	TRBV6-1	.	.	CASSEGRGAYEQYF	TGTGCCAGCAGTGAAGGGCGGGGAGCCTACGAGCAGTACTTC
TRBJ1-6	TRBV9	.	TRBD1	CASSRDRGNSPLHF	TGTGCCAGCAGCAGGGACAGGGGTAATTCACCCCTCCACTTT
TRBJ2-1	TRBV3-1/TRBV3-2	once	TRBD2	CASSLIAGGNRREQFF	TGTGCCAGCAGCCTGATAGCGGGGGGCAACCGCCGTGAGCAGTTCTTC
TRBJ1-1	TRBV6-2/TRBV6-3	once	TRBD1	CASSYSAWTGLEAFF	TGTGCCAGCAGTTACTCAGCCTGGACAGGCCTTGAAGCTTTCTTT
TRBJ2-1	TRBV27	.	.	CASSRRGRFNEQFF	TGTGCCAGCAGCCGACGGGGCAGGTTCAATGAGCAGTTCTTC
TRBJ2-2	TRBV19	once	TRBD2	CASSIILGGAGELFF	TGTGCCAGTAGTATTATTTTGGGGGGGGCCGGGGAGCTGTTTTTT
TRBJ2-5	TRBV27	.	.	CASSPIPPQTQYF	TGTGCCAGCAGTCCGATACCCCCGCAGACCCAGTACTTC
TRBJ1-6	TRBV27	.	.	CASSTREDNSPLHF	TGTGCCAGCAGTACCCGGGAGGATAATTCACCCCTCCACTTT
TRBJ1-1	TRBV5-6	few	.	CASSLDAGTEAFF	TGTGCCAGCAGCTTGGACGCGGGAACTGAAGCTTTCTTT
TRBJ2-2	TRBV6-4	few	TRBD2	CASSDGGANTGELFF	TGTGCCAGCAGTGACGGGGGGGCGAACACCGGGGAGCTGTTTTTT
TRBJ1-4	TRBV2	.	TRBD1	CASSAGTGQGEKLFF	TGTGCCAGCAGCGCCGGGACAGGGCAAGGGGAAAAACTGTTTTTT
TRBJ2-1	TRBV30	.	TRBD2	CAWSVLASSYNEQFF	TGTGCCTGGAGTGTACTAGCGAGCTCCTACAATGAGCAGTTCTTC
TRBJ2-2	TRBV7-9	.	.	CASSSRKTGELFF	TGTGCCAGCAGCTCCAGGAAAACCGGGGAGCTGTTTTTT
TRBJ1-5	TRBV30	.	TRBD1	CAWGTGDAQPQHF	TGTGCCTGGGGGACAGGGGACGCTCAGCCCCAGCATTTT
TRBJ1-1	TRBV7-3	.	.	CASSLTGDDTEAFF	TGTGCCAGCAGCTTAACAGGGGATGACACTGAAGCTTTCTTT
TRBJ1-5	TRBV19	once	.	CASRDGLQPQHF	TGTGCCAGTAGGGACGGACTGCAGCCCCAGCATTTT
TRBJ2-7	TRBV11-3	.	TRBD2	CASSVVFPSGGRDSYEQYF	TGTGCCAGCAGTGTAGTGTTTCCTAGCGGGGGGCGAGACTCCTACGAGCAGTACTTC
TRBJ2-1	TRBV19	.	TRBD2	CASSLASGGAEQFF	TGTGCCAGTAGTCTCGCTAGCGGGGGGGCTGAGCAGTTCTTC
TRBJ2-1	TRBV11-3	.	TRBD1	CASSLGRGQQFF	TGTGCCAGCAGCTTAGGCAGGGGGCAGCAGTTCTTC
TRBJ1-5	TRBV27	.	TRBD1	CASSPFLETGVAQPQHF	TGTGCCAGCAGTCCCTTCCTAGAGACAGGGGTAGCTCAGCCCCAGCATTTT
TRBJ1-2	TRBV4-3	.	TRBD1	CASSLLGQTYGYTF	TGCGCCAGCAGCCTCCTGGGACAGACGTATGGCTACACCTTC
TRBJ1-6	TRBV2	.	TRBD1	CASGRSGTGNNSPLHF	TGTGCCAGCGGTCGATCCGGGACAGGGAATAATTCACCCCTCCACTTT
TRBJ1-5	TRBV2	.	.	CASSKEGSPNQPQHF	TGTGCCAGCAGTAAAGAGGGCTCCCCCAATCAGCCCCAGCATTTT
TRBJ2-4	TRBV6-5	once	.	CASGRGTKNIQYF	TGTGCCAGCGGACGGGGGACCAAAAACATTCAGTACTTC
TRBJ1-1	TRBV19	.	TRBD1	CATSRDRATEAFF	TGTGCCACCTCCCGGGACAGGGCCACTGAAGCTTTCTTT
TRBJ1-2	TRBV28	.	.	CASADSNYGYTF	TGTGCCAGCGCGGACAGTAACTATGGCTACACCTTC
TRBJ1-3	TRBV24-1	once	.	CATSDPGGPGNTIYF	TGTGCCACCAGTGATCCGGGAGGCCCGGGAAACACCATATATTTT
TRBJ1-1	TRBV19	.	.	CASSIVGTPALNTEAFF	TGTGCCAGTAGTATAGTGGGGACACCAGCACTGAACACTGAAGCTTTCTTT
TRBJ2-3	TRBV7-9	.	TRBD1	CASSGRTGGGTDTQYF	TGTGCCAGCAGCGGTCGGACAGGGGGGGGCACAGATACGCAGTATTTT
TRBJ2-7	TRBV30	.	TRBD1	CAWSVSGQSYEQYF	TGTGCCTGGAGTGTCTCGGGACAGAGCTACGAGCAGTACTTC
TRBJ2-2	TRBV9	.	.	CASRGSSNTGELFF	TGTGCCAGCAGAGGTAGCTCGAACACCGGGGAGCTGTTTTTT
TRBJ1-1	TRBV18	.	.	CASSPRSVGTEAFF	TGTGCCAGCTCGCCCCGTTCGGTTGGCACTGAAGCTTTCTTT
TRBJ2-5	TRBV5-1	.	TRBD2	CASSSTLGTRRETQYF	TGCGCCAGCAGCTCAACCCTCGGGACTAGGCGAGAGACCCAGTACTTC
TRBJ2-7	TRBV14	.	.	CASSAVGQRSYEQYF	TGTGCCAGCAGCGCAGTTGGACAGCGCTCCTACGAGCAGTACTTC
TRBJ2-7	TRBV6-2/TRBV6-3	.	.	CASSYLQVTLYEQYF	TGTGCCAGCAGTTACCTCCAGGTGACCCTCTACGAGCAGTACTTC
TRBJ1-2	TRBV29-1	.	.	CSVEDGPYGYTF	TGCAGCGTTGAAGATGGACCCTATGGCTACACCTTC
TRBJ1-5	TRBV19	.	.	CATNIGRGSNQPQHF	TGTGCCACCAATATCGGCAGGGGCAGCAATCAGCCCCAGCATTTT
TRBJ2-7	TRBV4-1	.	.	CASALATFSYEQYF	TGCGCCAGCGCCCTAGCTACTTTCTCCTACGAGCAGTACTTC
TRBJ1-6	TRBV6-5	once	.	CASRPSYNSPLHF	TGTGCCAGCCGGCCTTCCTATAATTCACCCCTCCACTTT
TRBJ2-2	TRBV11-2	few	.	CASSLGGLDTGELFF	TGTGCCAGCAGCTTAGGGGGTTTGGACACCGGGGAGCTGTTTTTT
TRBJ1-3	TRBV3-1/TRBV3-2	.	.	CASSPGTAGNTIYF	TGTGCCAGCAGCCCCGGGACGGCTGGAAACACCATATATTTT
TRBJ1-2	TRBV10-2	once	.	CASSDEGAYGYTF	TGCGCCAGCAGTGACGAAGGGGCCTATGGCTACACCTTC
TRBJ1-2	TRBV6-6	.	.	CASSYGAGNYGYTF	TGTGCCAGCAGTTACGGGGCAGGGAACTATGGCTACACCTTC
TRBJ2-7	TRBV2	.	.	CASSDESLYEQYF	TGTGCCAGCAGTGACGAGTCCCTCTACGAGCAGTACTTC
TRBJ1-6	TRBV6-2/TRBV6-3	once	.	CASSIEVKSSPLHF	TGTGCCAGCAGCATCGAGGTCAAGAGCTCACCCCTCCACTTT
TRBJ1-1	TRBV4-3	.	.	CASSQDSRGTEAFF	TGCGCCAGCAGCCAAGATTCCCGGGGCACTGAAGCTTTCTTT
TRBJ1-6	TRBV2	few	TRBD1	CASLGQGSSYNSPLHF	TGTGCCAGCCTTGGACAGGGGAGCTCCTATAATTCACCCCTCCACTTT